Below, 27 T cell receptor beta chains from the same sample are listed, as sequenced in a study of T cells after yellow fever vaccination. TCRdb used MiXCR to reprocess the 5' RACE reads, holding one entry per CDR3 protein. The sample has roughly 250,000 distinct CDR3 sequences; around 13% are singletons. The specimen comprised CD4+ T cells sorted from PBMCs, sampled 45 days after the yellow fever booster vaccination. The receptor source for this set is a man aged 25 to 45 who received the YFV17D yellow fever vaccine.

CDR3 bases: TGTGCCAGCAGCTTAGGATGGCAGGCGGTTGGAGATACGCAGTATTTT. The encoded protein is CASSLGWQAVGDTQYF. The rearrangement joins TRBV7-9 to TRBJ2-3; D is undetermined. Trimming pared 1 base from V and 5 bases from J, leaving 16 bases between. The germline CDR1 and CDR2 sequences are SEHNR and FQNEAQ (reference sequence). The CDR3 runs to 16 residues.

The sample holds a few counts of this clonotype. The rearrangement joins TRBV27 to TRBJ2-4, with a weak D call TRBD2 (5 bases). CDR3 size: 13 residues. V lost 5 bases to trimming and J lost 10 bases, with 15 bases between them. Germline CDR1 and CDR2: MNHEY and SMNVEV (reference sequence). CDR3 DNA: TGTGCCAGCAGTCTACAACGGACGGGGATTCAGTACTTC. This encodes CASSLQRTGIQYF.

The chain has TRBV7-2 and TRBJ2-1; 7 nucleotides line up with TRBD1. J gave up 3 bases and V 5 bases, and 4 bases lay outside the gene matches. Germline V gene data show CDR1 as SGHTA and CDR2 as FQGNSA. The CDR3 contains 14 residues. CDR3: CASSLDRVYNEQFF. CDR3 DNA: TGTGCCAGCAGCCTCGACAGGGTCTACAATGAGCAGTTCTTC.

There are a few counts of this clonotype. The CDR3 reads CASSPYGNTIYF. The DNA for the CDR3 is TGTGCCAGCAGCCCGTACGGAAACACCATATATTTT. V is TRBV5-6 and J is TRBJ1-3; D remains ambiguous. Germline V gene data show CDR1 as SGHDT and CDR2 as YYEEEE. The CDR3 extends over 12 amino acids. V was trimmed by 4 bases and J by 4 bases, leaving 6 bases between them.

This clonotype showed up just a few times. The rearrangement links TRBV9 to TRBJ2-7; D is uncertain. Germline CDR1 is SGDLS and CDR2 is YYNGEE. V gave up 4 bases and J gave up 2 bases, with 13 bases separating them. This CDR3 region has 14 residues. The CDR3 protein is CASSPQATPYEQYF. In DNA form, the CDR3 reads TGTGCCAGCAGCCCACAAGCAACCCCCTACGAGCAGTACTTC.

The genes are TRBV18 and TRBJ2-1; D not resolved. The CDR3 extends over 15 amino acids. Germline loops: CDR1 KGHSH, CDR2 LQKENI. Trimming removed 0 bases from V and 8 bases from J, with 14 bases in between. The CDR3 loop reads CASSPPIQDGDEQFF. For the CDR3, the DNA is TGTGCCAGCTCACCACCGATCCAGGATGGCGATGAGCAGTTCTTC.

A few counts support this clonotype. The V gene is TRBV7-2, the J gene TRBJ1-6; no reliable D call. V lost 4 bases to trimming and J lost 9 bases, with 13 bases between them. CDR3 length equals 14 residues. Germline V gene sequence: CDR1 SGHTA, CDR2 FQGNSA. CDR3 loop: CASSSENWRSPLHF. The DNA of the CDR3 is TGTGCCAGCAGCTCCGAAAATTGGCGTTCACCCCTCCACTTT.

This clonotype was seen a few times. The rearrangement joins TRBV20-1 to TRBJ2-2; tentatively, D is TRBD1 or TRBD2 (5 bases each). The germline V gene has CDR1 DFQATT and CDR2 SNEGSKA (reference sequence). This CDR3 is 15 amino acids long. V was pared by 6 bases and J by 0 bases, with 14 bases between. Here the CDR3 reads CSAHREGSNTGELFF. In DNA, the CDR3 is TGCAGTGCCCATCGAGAGGGGTCGAACACCGGGGAGCTGTTTTTT.

DNA for the CDR3: TGTGCCACCAGTGATCCTGCTAGCGGGGTATACAATGAGCAGTTCTTC. As protein: CATSDPASGVYNEQFF. The gene calls are TRBV24-1 and TRBJ2-1, with TRBD2 matching over 9 bases. CDR1 and CDR2 (germline): KGHDR, SFDVKD. V lost 3 bases, J lost 4 bases, and 6 bases stayed unmatched. The CDR3 has 16 amino acids.

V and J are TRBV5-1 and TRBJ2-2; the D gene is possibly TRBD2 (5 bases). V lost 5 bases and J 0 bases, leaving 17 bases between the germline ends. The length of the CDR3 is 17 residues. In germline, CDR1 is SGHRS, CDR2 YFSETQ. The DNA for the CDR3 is TGCGCCAGCAGTCTATCTTCGAGCGGAACGAACACCGGGGAGCTGTTTTTT. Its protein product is CASSLSSSGTNTGELFF.

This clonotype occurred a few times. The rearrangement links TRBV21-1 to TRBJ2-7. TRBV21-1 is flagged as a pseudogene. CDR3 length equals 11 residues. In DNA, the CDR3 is TGTGCCACAATCACGGGGTACGAGCAGTACTTC. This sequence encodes CATITGYEQYF.

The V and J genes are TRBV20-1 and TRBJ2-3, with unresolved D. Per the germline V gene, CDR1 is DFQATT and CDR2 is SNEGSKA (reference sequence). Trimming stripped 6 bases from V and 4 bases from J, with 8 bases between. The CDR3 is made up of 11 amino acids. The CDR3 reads CSAPRADTQYF. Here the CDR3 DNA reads TGCAGTGCCCCCCGTGCAGATACGCAGTATTTT.

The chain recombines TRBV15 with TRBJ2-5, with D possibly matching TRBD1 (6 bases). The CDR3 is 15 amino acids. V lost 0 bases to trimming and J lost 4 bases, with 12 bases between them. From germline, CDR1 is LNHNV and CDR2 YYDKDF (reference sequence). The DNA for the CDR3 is TGTGCCACCAGCAGAGATAAGAGACAGGTAGAGACCCAGTACTTC. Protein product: CATSRDKRQVETQYF.

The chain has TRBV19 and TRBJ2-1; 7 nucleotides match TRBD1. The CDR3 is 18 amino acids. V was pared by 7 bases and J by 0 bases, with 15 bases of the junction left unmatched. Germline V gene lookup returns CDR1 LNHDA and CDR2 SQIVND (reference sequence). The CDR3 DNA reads TGTGCCAGTACCCCGACAGGGCTCCCGCAGAGCTCCTACAATGAGCAGTTCTTC. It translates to CASTPTGLPQSSYNEQFF.

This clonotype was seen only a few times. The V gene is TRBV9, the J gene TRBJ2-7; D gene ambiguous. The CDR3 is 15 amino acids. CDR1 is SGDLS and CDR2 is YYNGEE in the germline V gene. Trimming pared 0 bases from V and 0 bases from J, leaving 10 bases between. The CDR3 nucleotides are TGTGCCAGCAGCGTAGGATCCCAGTCCTCCTACGAGCAGTACTTC. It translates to CASSVGSQSSYEQYF.

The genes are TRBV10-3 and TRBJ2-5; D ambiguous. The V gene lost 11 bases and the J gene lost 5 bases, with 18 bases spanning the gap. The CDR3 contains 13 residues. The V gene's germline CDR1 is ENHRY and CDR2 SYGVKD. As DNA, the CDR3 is TGTGCCTCCGCCGGGTCCCCTCGGGAGACCCAGTACTTC. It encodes CASAGSPRETQYF.

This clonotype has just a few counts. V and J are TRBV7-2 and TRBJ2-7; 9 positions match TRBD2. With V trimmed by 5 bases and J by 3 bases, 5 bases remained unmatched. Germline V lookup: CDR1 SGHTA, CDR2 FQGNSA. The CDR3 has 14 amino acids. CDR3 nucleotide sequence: TGTGCCAGCAGCCCCCCTAGCGGGGTCTACGAGCAGTACTTC. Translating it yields CASSPPSGVYEQYF.

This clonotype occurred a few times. CDR3 sequence (DNA): TGTGCCAGCAGCTCCATCAATTCCTACGAGCAGTACTTC. It codes for CASSSINSYEQYF. The rearrangement links TRBV27 to TRBJ2-7; the D is unclear. V shed 6 bases and J shed 1 base, with 10 bases lying between them. From germline, CDR1 is MNHEY and CDR2 SMNVEV (reference sequence). This CDR3 comprises 13 residues.

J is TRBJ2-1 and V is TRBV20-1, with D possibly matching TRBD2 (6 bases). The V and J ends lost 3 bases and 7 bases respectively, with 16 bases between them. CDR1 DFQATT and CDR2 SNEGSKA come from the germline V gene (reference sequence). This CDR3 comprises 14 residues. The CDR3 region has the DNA TGCAGTGCTAGGTCGCCGGGAGAAGGGAATGAGCAGTTCTTC. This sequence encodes CSARSPGEGNEQFF.

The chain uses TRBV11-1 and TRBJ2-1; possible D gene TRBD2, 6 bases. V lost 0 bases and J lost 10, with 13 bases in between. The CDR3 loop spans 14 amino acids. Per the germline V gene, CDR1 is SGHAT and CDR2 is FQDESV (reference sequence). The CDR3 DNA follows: TGTGCCAGCAGCTTAGCTCCTGGGACTCAGGAGCAGTTCTTC. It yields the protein CASSLAPGTQEQFF.

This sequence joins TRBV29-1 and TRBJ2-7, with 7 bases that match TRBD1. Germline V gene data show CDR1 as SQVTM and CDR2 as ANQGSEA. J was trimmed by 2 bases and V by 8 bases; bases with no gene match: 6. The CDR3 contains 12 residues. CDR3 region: CSSQTGPYEQYF. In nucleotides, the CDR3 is TGCAGCTCACAGACAGGGCCCTACGAGCAGTACTTC.

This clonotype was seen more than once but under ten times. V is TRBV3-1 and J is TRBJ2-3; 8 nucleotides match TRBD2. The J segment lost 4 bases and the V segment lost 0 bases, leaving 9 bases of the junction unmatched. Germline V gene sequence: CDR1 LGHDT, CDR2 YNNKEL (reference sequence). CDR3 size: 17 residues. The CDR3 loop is CASSQDPGAGGADTQYF. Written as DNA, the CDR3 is TGTGCCAGCAGCCAAGATCCCGGGGCGGGAGGCGCAGATACGCAGTATTTT.

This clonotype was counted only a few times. The CDR3 DNA follows: TGTGCCAGCAGCCAGACGACTAGCGGCGCCGGGACCCAGTACTTC. It yields the protein CASSQTTSGAGTQYF. This rearrangement joins TRBV3-1 to TRBJ2-5; 9 nucleotides align to TRBD2. The germline V gene encodes CDR1 LGHDT and CDR2 YNNKEL (reference sequence). The CDR3 extends over 15 amino acids. Trimming at V came to 3 bases and at J to 7 bases, leaving 9 bases not matched to a gene.

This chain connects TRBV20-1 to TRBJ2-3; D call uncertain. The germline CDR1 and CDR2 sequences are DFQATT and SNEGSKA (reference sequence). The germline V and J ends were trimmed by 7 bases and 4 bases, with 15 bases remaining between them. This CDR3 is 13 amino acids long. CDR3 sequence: CSGKDQYSDTQYF. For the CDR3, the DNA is TGCAGTGGGAAAGACCAGTATTCAGATACGCAGTATTTT.

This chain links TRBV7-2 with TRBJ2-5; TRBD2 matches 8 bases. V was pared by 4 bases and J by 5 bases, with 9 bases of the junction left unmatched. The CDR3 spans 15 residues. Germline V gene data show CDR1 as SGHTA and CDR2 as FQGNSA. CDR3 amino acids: CASSSESGRWETQYF. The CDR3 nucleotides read TGTGCCAGCAGCTCGGAGAGCGGGAGATGGGAGACCCAGTACTTC.

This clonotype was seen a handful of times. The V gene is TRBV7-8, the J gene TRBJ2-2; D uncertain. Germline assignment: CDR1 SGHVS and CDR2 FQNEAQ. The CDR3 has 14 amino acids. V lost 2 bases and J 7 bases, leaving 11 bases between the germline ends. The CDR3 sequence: CASSLRAQGGELFF. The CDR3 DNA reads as TGTGCCAGCAGCTTAAGGGCCCAAGGCGGGGAGCTGTTTTTT.

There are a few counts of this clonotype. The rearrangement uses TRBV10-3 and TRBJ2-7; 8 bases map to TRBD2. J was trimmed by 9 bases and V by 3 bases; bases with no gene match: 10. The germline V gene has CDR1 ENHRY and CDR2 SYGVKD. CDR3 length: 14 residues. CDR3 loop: CAISDSRAGEAQYF. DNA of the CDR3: TGTGCCATCAGTGACTCCAGAGCGGGAGAAGCGCAGTACTTC.